This T cell receptor beta chain was profiled in a study of T-cell reconstitution after alpha-beta-depleted transplantation in children. A library of TCRbeta sequences, prepared with unique molecular identifiers, was generated. Each CDR3 protein is one row after TCRdb ran MiXCR on the PCR reads. The sample holds roughly 490,000 distinct CDR3 sequences; approximately 10% are singletons and the top ten take 14%. V was shortened by 0 bases and J by 5 bases, with 14 bases between the two germline ends. The germline CDR1 and CDR2 sequences are DFQATT and SNEGSKA (reference sequence). The CDR3 runs to 15 residues.

Here the sequenced sample was PBMCs, mostly from graft donor cells, taken 180 days after TCRalphabeta/CD19-depleted stem cell transplant. The receptor was derived from a female patient aged 2-9 years who had a stem cell transplant for aplastic anemia, so the T cells may come from the graft donor. This rearrangement joins TRBV20-1 to TRBJ1-5, with D hard to call. In DNA, the CDR3 is TGCAGTGCTAGAGAAGGGTTCATGAGCTATCAGCCCCAGCATTTT. It yields the protein CSAREGFMSYQPQHF.